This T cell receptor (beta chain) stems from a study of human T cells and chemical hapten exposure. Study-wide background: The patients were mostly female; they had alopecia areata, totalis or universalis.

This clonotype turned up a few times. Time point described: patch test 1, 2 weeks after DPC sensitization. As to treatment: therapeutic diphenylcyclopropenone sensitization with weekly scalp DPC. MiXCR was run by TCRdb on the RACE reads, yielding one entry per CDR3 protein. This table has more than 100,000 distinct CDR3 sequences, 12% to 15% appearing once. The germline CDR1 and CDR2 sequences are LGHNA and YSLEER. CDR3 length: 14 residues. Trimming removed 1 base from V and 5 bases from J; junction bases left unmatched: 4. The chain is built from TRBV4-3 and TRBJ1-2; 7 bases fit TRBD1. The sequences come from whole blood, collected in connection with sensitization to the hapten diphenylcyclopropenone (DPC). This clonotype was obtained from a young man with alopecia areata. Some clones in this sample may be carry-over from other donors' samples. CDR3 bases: TGCGCCAGCAGCCAAGCCGGGACAGCTTATGGCTACACCTTC. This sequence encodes CASSQAGTAYGYTF.